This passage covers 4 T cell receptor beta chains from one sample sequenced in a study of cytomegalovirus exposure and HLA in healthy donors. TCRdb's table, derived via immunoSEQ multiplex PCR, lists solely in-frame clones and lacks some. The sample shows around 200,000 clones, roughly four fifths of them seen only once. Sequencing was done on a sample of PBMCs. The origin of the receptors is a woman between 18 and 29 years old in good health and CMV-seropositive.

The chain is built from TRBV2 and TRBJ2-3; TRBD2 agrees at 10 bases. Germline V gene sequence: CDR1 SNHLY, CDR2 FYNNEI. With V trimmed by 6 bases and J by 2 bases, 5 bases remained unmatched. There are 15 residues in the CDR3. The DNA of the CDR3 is TGTGCCAGCAGAGTTAGCGGGGGGCCCACAGATACGCAGTATTTT. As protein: CASRVSGGPTDTQYF.

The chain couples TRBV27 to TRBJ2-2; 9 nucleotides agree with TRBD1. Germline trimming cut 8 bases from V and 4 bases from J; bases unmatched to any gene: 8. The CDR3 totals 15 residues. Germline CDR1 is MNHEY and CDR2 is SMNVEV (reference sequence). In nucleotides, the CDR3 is TGTGCCAGCGTGGGACAGGGCAGTCGCACCGGGGAGCTGTTTTTT. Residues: CASVGQGSRTGELFF.

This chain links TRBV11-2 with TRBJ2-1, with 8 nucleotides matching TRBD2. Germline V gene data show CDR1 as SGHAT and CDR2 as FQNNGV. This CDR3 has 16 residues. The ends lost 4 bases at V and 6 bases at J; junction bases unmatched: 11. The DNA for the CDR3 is TGTGCCAGCAGCTCCGGACTAGCTAAAACCCTCAATGAGCAGTTCTTC. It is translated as CASSSGLAKTLNEQFF.

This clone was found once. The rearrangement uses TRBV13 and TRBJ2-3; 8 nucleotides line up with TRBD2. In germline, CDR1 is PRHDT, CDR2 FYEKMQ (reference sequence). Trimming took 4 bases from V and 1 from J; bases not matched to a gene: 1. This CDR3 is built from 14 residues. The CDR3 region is CASSSAGGTDTQYF. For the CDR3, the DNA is TGTGCCAGCAGCTCAGCGGGGGGCACAGATACGCAGTATTTT.